The 19 T cell receptor beta chains listed next were all sequenced from one sample in a study of cytotoxic CD8 clonotypes in ibrutinib-treated CLL. Generated by immunoSEQ multiplex PCR, the TCRdb table keeps only in-frame clones and is missing some. The sample has about 10,000 clones, around three quarters seen once. The sample consisted of PBMCs, taken at disease progression, from a patient treated with ibrutinib. These receptor sequences come from a human donor with chronic lymphocytic leukemia.

The chain recombines TRBV5-6 with TRBJ1-2; tentatively, D is TRBD1 (5 bases). Deletions cut 4 bases from V and 3 bases from J, with 16 bases between. CDR1 SGHDT and CDR2 YYEEEE come from the germline V gene. The CDR3 has 15 residues. The CDR3, as DNA: TGTGCCAGCAGCGCCGGACATCTGACGTACTATGGCTACACCTTC. Protein sequence: CASSAGHLTYYGYTF.

The chain recombines TRBV18 with TRBJ2-7, with D hard to call. The CDR3 spans 13 residues. Germline CDR1 and CDR2: KGHSH and LQKENI. Deletions cut 2 bases from V and 4 bases from J, with 9 bases between. The CDR3 coding sequence is TGTGCCAGCTCACCATTAGGGCGTTACGAGCAGTACTTC. The encoded protein is CASSPLGRYEQYF. Full variable domain (missing parts from reference TRBV18 and TRBJ2-7): NAGVMQNPRHLVRRRGQEARLRCSPMKGHSHVYWYRQLPEEGLKFMVYLQKENIIDESGMPKERFSAEFPKEGPSILRIQQVVRGDSAAYFCASSPLGRYEQYFGPGTRLTVT.

In its sample, this clone was seen once. Here the CDR3 DNA reads TGCGCCAGCAGCCTTAGCGGGAGCACCTACGAGCAGTACTTC. Amino acid sequence: CASSLSGSTYEQYF. This rearrangement joins TRBV5-1 to TRBJ2-7; TRBD2 aligns across 9 bases. CDR3 length: 14 amino acids. Germline V gene sequence: CDR1 SGHRS, CDR2 YFSETQ. V shed 4 bases, J shed 2 bases, and the junction held 4 bases outside the gene matches.

This clone has a handful of counts. The chain combines TRBV19 with TRBJ2-5; no reliable D call. The CDR3 spans 12 residues. V lost 8 bases to trimming and J lost 5 bases, with 12 bases between them. Germline V CDR1 and CDR2: LNHDA, SQIVND (reference sequence). The CDR3 region has the DNA TGTGCCAGTGGACCCTTCGGGGAGACCCAGTACTTC. Its translation is CASGPFGETQYF.

The rearrangement links TRBV11-2 to TRBJ2-5; D is uncertain. This CDR3 is 13 amino acids long. V shed 3 bases and J shed 5 bases, with 10 bases lying between them. The V gene's germline CDR1 is SGHAT and CDR2 FQNNGV. The CDR3 DNA is TGTGCCAGCAGCTTGTCTCTTATGGAGACCCAGTACTTC. Translation: CASSLSLMETQYF.

The CDR3 sequence: CASQMEGKGSYNSPLHF. CDR3 in DNA: TGTGCCAGCCAAATGGAGGGGAAGGGCTCCTATAATTCACCCCTCCACTTT. The rearrangement links TRBV4-2 to TRBJ1-6, with D possibly matching TRBD1 (5 bases). Per germline, CDR1 LGHNA and CDR2 YNFKEQ. This CDR3 region has 17 residues. Trimming cost V 8 bases and J 0 bases, with 17 bases left between them.

J is TRBJ1-2 and V is TRBV28; weak D call: TRBD1 (6 bases). The CDR3 has 13 residues. Germline loops: CDR1 MDHEN, CDR2 SYDVKM. Between the trimmed V and J ends, which lost 5 bases and 2 bases, there was a span of 9 bases. CDR3 coding DNA: TGTGCCAGCAGTCTTGGACAGAACTATGGCTACACCTTC. This gives the protein CASSLGQNYGYTF.

This chain joins TRBV6-5 and TRBJ1-1; no clear D. V shed 7 bases and J shed 1 base, with 10 bases lying between them. This CDR3 contains 13 residues. CDR1 is MNHEY and CDR2 is SVGAGI in the germline V gene. The CDR3 sequence: CASINGGNTEAFF. DNA for the CDR3: TGTGCCAGCATTAACGGCGGGAACACTGAAGCTTTCTTT.

CDR3 DNA: TGTGCCAGTAGTATTAGGTCGGGACTACCCAAGGGGGAGACCCAGTACTTC. It encodes CASSIRSGLPKGETQYF. The chain combines TRBV19 with TRBJ2-5; TRBD2 matches at 7 bases. V shed 3 bases, J shed 5 bases, and the junction held 15 bases outside the gene matches. Germline CDR1 and CDR2: LNHDA and SQIVND (reference sequence). This CDR3 comprises 17 residues.

Here the CDR3 DNA reads TGTGCCAGCAGTTACGTTGTCGGATATGAAAAACTGTTTTTT. This codes for CASSYVVGYEKLFF. The chain uses TRBV6-5 and TRBJ1-4; D is undetermined. Germline V gene sequence: CDR1 MNHEY, CDR2 SVGAGI. This CDR3 comprises 14 residues. V was pared by 2 bases and J by 6 bases, with 10 bases between.

The genes are TRBV2 and TRBJ2-2; TRBD1 is a possible D gene (6 bases). V lost 2 bases, J lost 0 bases, and 10 bases lay in between. The germline V gene has CDR1 SNHLY and CDR2 FYNNEI. The CDR3 is made up of 16 amino acids. For the CDR3, the DNA is TGTGCCAGCAGTGAAACGGACAGCGCGAACACCGGGGAGCTGTTTTTT. This encodes CASSETDSANTGELFF.

Comments on this clone: A far larger clone is a single base away, which makes a read error likely. Other nucleotide sequences in the sample specify the same CDR3. The chain couples TRBV5-1 to TRBJ2-2; maybe TRBD2 (6 bases). CDR1 is SGHRS and CDR2 is YFSETQ in the germline V gene. This CDR3 is 17 amino acids long. Trimming took 2 bases from V and 1 from J, leaving 15 bases between them. CDR3 sequence reads: CASSLPKTGGNTGELFF. The CDR3 DNA is TGCGCCAGCAGCTTACCTAAGACCGGGGGGAACACCGGGGAGCTGTTTTTT.

The J gene is TRBJ1-2, the V gene TRBV28, with D possibly TRBD1 on 5 matching bases. Trimming left V 5 bases short and J 0 bases short, with 13 bases between. The germline V gene has CDR1 MDHEN and CDR2 SYDVKM. The CDR3 spans 15 residues. In DNA, the CDR3 is TGTGCCAGCAGTCCTCTCGGGGCCACTAACTATGGCTACACCTTC. Its protein is CASSPLGATNYGYTF.

CDR3 DNA: TGTGCCAGCAGCTTAAGGACCCCCCAGGGAGCTTTCTTT. The encoded protein is CASSLRTPQGAFF. This chain connects TRBV11-3 to TRBJ1-1, with a weak D call TRBD1 (5 bases). CDR3 length: 13 amino acids. From germline, CDR1 is SGHNT and CDR2 YENEEA. Trimming pared 2 bases from V and 10 bases from J, leaving 14 bases between.

The CDR3 coding sequence is TGTGCCTGGAGTGTAAGAACGAACACTGAAGCTTTCTTT. This codes for CAWSVRTNTEAFF. V usage is TRBV30 and J usage is TRBJ1-1; no definite D call. This CDR3 comprises 13 residues. Trimming took 0 bases from V and 1 from J, leaving 6 bases between them. CDR1 and CDR2 (germline): GTSNPN, SVGIG (reference sequence).

The CDR3 nucleotides are TGTGCCAGCAGCGCTCAGGGGGGCGAGCAGTACTTC. The encoded protein is CASSAQGGEQYF. The rearrangement uses TRBV2 and TRBJ2-7, with D maybe TRBD1 (7 bases). The CDR3 consists of 12 residues. Trimming removed 6 bases at V and 6 bases at J, with 12 bases between. The germline CDR1 and CDR2 sequences are SNHLY and FYNNEI.

V gene TRBV2 combines with J gene TRBJ1-1; D is perhaps TRBD1 (5 bases). The V end was cut by 2 bases, the J end by 0 bases, with 10 bases between. The germline CDR1 and CDR2 sequences are SNHLY and FYNNEI. This CDR3 region has 15 residues. The CDR3 loop reads CASSEIRGLNTEAFF. DNA for the CDR3: TGTGCCAGCAGTGAAATTCGGGGCTTGAACACTGAAGCTTTCTTT.

This clone was detected a few times. This chain links TRBV28 with TRBJ2-5, with D perhaps TRBD1 (8 bases). Germline-derived CDR1 and CDR2 are MDHEN and SYDVKM. The CDR3 is 16 amino acids. The V and J ends lost 5 bases and 10 bases respectively, with 26 bases between them. The CDR3 DNA sequence: TGTGCCAGCAGTCCCCCCACAGGGGGGGTTTTATGGGACCAGTACTTC. Translation gives CASSPPTGGVLWDQYF.

The CDR3 nucleotides read TGTGCCAGCAGCGCGACAGGGTTCGGGACTGAAGCTTTCTTT. Amino acids: CASSATGFGTEAFF. This chain connects TRBV7-2 to TRBJ1-1, with 7 bases fitting TRBD1. Germline CDR1 and CDR2: SGHTA and FQGNSA. The CDR3 spans 14 residues. V shed 5 bases, J shed 5 bases, and the junction held 8 bases outside the gene matches.